This T cell receptor beta chain derives from a study of immune evolution from preneoplasia to lung adenocarcinoma. V was pared by 5 bases and J by 4 bases, with 6 bases of the junction left unmatched. The germline CDR1 and CDR2 sequences are LNHDA and SQIVND (reference sequence). This CDR3 comprises 15 residues. Assay used: immunoSEQ multiplex PCR; TCRdb lists only in-frame clones, some missing. The sample lists more than 13,000 clones, roughly 78% occurring once. The genes are TRBV19 and TRBJ1-3, with 9 positions matching TRBD1. Sequenced material: FFPE minimally invasive lung adenocarcinoma tissue. The receptor was derived from a person between 65 and 79 years old with lung adenocarcinoma. The CDR3 DNA sequence: TGTGCCAGTAGTTCTAACAGGGGGCTCGGAAACACCATATATTTT. As protein: CASSSNRGLGNTIYF.